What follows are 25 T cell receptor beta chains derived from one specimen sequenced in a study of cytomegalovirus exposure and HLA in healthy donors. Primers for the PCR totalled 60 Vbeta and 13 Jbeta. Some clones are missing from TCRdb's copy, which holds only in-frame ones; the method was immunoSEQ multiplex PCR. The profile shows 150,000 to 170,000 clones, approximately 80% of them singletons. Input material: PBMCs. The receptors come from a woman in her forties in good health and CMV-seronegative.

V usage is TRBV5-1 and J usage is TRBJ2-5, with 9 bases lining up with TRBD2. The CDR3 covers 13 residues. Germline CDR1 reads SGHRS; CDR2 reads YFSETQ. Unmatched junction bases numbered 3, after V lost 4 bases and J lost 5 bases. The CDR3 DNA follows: TGCGCCAGCAGCGGGACTAGCCGGGAGACCCAGTACTTC. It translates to CASSGTSRETQYF.

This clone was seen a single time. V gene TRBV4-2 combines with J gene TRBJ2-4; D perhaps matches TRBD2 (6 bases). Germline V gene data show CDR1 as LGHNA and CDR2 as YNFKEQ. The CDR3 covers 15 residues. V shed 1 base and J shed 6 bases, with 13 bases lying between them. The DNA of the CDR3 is TGTGCCAGCAGCCAAGGGATCGCCGGGGGAAACATTCAGTACTTC. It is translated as CASSQGIAGGNIQYF.

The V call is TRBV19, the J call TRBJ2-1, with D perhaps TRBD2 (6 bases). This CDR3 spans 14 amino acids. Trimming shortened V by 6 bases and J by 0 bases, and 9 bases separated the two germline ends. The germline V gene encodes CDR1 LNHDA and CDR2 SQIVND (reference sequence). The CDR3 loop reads CASRRRDSYNEQFF. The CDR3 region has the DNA TGTGCCAGTAGGCGGCGGGACTCCTACAATGAGCAGTTCTTC. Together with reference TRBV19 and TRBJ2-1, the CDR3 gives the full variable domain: DGGITQSPKYLFRKEGQNVTLSCEQNLNHDAMYWYRQDPGQGLRLIYYSQIVNDFQKGDIAEGYSVSREKKESFPLTVTSAQKNPTAFYLCASRRRDSYNEQFFGPGTRLTVL.

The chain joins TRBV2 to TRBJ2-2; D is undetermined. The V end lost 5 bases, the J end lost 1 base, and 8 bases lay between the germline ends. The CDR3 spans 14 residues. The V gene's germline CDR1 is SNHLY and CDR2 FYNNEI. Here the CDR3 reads CASSPRRNTGELFF. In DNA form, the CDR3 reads TGTGCCAGCAGTCCCCGCAGGAACACCGGGGAGCTGTTTTTT.

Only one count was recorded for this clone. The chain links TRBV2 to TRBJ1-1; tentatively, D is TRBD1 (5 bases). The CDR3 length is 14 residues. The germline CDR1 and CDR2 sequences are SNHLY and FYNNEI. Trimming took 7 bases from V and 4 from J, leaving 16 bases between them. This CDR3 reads CASMGLGEATEAFF. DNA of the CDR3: TGTGCCAGCATGGGGTTGGGGGAGGCCACTGAAGCTTTCTTT.

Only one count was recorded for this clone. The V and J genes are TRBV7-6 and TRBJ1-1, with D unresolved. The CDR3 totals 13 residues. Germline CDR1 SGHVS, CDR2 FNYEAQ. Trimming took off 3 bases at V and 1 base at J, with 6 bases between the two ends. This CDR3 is CASSFNWNTEAFF. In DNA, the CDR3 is TGTGCCAGCAGCTTTAACTGGAACACTGAAGCTTTCTTT.

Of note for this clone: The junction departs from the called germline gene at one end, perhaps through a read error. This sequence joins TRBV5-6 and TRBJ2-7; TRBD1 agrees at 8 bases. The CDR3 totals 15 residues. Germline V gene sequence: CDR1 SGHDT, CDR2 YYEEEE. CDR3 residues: CASSLAQGAFYKQYF. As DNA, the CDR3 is TGTGCCAGCAGCTTGGCTCAGGGGGCGTTCTACAAGCAGTACTTC.

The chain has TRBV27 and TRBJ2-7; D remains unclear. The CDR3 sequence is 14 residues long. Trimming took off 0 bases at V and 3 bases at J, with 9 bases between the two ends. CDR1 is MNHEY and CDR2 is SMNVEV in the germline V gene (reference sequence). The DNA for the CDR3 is TGTGCCAGCAGTTTATCGTCCCAGTTCTACGAGCAGTACTTC. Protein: CASSLSSQFYEQYF.

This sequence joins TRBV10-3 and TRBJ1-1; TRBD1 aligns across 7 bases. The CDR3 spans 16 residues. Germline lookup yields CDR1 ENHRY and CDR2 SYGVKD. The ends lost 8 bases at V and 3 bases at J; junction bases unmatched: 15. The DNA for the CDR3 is TGTGCCATCTCCGACAGGGAACAAAGTGGGGACACTGAAGCTTTCTTT. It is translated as CAISDREQSGDTEAFF.

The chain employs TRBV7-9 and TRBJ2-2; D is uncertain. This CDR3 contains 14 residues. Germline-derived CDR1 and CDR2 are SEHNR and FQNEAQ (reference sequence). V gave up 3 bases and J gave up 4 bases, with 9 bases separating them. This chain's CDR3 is CASSFDTLTGELFF. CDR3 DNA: TGTGCCAGCAGCTTTGACACCCTCACCGGGGAGCTGTTTTTT.

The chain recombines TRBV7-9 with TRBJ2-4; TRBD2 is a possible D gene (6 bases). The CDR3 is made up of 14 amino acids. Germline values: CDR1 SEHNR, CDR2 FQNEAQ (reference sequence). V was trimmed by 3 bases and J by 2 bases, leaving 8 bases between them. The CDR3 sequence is CASSLGGTKNIQYF. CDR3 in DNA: TGTGCCAGCAGCTTGGGGGGAACCAAAAACATTCAGTACTTC.

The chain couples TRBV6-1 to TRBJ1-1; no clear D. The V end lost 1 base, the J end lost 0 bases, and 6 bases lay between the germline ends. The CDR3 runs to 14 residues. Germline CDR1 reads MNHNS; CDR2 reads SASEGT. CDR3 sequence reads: CASSEGGLNTEAFF. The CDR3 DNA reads TGTGCCAGCAGTGAAGGAGGATTGAACACTGAAGCTTTCTTT.

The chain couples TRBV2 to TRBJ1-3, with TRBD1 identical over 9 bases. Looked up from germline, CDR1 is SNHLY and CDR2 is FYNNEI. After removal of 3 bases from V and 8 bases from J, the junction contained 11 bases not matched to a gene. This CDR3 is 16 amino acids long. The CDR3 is CASSERGTGPLHTIYF. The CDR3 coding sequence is TGTGCCAGCAGTGAGAGGGGGACAGGGCCGTTGCACACCATATATTTT.

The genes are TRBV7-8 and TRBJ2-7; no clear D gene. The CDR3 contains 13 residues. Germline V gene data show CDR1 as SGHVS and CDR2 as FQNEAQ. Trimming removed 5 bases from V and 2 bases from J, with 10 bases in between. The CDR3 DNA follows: TGTGCCAGCAGCCCCCACAACCCCTACGAGCAGTACTTC. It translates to CASSPHNPYEQYF.

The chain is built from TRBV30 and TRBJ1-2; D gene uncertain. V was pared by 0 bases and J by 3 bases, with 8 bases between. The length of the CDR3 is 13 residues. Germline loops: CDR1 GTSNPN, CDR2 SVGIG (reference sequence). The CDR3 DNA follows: TGTGCCTGGAGTGTACAGAACGACTATGGCTACACCTTC. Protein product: CAWSVQNDYGYTF.

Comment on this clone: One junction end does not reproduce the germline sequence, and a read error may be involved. The CDR3 sequence: CASRPDSNEQYF. In DNA form, the CDR3 reads TGTGCCAGCAGGCCTGACTCCAACGAGCAGTACTTC. The chain joins TRBV7-9 to TRBJ2-7; D is unclear. The germline gives CDR1 SEHNR, CDR2 FQNEAQ (reference sequence). This CDR3 spans 12 amino acids.

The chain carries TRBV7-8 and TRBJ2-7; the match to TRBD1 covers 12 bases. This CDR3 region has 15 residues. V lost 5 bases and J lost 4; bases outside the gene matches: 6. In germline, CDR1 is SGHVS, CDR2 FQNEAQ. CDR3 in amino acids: CASSEGTGGPYEQYF. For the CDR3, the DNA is TGTGCCAGCAGCGAAGGGACAGGGGGCCCATACGAGCAGTACTTC.

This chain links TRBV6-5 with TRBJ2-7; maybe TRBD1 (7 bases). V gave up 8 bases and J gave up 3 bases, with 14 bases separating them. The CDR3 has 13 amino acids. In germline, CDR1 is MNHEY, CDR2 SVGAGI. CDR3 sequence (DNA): TGTGCCAGCCGGGGGACAGTCGGCTACGAGCAGTACTTC. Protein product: CASRGTVGYEQYF.

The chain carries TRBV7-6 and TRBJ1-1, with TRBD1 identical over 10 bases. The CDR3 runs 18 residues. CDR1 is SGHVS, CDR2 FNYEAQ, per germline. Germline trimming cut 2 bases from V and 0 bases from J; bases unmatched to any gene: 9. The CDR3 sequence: CASSLTWTGGPMNTEAFF. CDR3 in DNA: TGTGCCAGCAGCTTAACCTGGACAGGGGGACCGATGAACACTGAAGCTTTCTTT.

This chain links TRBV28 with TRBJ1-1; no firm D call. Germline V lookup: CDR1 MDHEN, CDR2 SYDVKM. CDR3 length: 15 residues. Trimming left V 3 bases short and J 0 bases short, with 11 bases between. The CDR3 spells CASSFGALMNTEAFF. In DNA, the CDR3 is TGTGCCAGCAGTTTTGGAGCCCTCATGAACACTGAAGCTTTCTTT.

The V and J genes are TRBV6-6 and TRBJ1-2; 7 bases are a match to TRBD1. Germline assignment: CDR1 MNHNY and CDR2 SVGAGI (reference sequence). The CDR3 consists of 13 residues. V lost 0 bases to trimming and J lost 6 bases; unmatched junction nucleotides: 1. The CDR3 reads CASSYSRGDGYTF. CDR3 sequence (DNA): TGTGCCAGCAGTTACTCCAGGGGGGATGGCTACACCTTC.

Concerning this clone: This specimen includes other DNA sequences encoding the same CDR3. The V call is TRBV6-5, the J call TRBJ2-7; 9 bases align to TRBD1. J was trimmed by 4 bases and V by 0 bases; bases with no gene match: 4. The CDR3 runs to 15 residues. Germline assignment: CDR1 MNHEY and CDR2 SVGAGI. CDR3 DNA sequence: TGTGCCAGCAGTTACTCACCCGGACAGGGGTACGAGCAGTACTTC. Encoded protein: CASSYSPGQGYEQYF.

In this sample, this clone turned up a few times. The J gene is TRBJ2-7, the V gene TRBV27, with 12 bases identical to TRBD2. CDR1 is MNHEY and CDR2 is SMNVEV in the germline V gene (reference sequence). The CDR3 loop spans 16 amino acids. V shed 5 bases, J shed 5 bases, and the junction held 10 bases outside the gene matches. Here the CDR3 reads CASSRSGLAGKDEQYF. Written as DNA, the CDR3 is TGTGCCAGCAGTCGAAGTGGACTAGCGGGGAAAGACGAGCAGTACTTC.

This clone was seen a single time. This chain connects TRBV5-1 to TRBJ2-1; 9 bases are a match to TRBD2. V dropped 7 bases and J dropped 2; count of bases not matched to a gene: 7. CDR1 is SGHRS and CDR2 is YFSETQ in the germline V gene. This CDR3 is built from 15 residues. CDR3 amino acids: CASRLAGVTYNEQFF. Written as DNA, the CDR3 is TGCGCCAGCCGGTTAGCGGGAGTGACCTACAATGAGCAGTTCTTC.

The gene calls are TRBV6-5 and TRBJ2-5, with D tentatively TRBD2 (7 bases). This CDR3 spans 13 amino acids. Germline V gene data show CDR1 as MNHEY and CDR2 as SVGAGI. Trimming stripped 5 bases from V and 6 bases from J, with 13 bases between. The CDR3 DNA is TGTGCCAGCAGTATTGAGGGGGGGAAGACCCAGTACTTC. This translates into CASSIEGGKTQYF.